This entry lists 14 T cell receptor beta chains sequenced from one sample in a study of tumor-infiltrating lymphocytes in primary liver carcinoma. For each extraction, RNA and DNA were obtained together from about 21-30 mg of unsorted bulk tissue. With around 490 ng total RNA as template and a constant-region primer, TCR beta cDNA was made. Three-round nested multiplex PCR performed with slightly modified ARM-PCR produced the TCR beta libraries. Both of the initial two PCR rounds ran for around 9 cycles and employed TRBV1-TRBV30 forward primers alongside a C-beta reverse primer. TCRdb analysed the multiplex PCR reads with MiXCR anew, one entry per CDR3 protein. Found here are about 84,000 distinct CDR3 sequences, about three quarters of them singletons; the top ten hold roughly a fifth. The specimen sequenced was liver tumor tissue from sampling region 1. The subset is: tumor region T1, superior pole. All receptors derive from a man aged 35 to 55 with primary liver carcinoma and hepatitis B virus infection.

About this clonotype itself: A read error is likely, as this CDR3 ends without the conserved phenylalanine or tryptophan. This sequence joins TRBV5-8 and TRBJ2-1; 10 bases are a match to TRBD1. Germline V gene lookup returns CDR1 SGHTS and CDR2 YDEGEE. The length of the CDR3 is 15 residues. After removal of 3 bases from V and 10 bases from J, the junction contained 10 bases not matched to a gene. CDR3 amino acids: CASSSWTGGFDEQFS. CDR3 DNA sequence: TGTGCCAGCAGCTCCTGGACAGGGGGTTTCGACGAGCAGTTCTCC.

Comment on this clonotype: The missing conserved phenylalanine or tryptophan at the end of this CDR3 makes a read error likely. The CDR3 nucleotides read TGTGCTAGCAGCCGTACAGAAGGGAGATCAGCGAGGCCCAATGAGCAGTTCCTC. Encoded protein: CASSRTEGRSARPNEQFL. V and J are TRBV11-2 and TRBJ2-1; possible D gene TRBD2, 5 bases. Germline V gene lookup returns CDR1 SGHAT and CDR2 FQNNGV. The CDR3 has 18 amino acids.

This chain connects TRBV4-1 to TRBJ2-5; TRBD2 is a possible D gene (5 bases). Trimming pared 0 bases from V and 5 bases from J, leaving 16 bases between. The V gene's germline CDR1 is MGHRA and CDR2 YSYEKL. The CDR3 runs to 16 residues. CDR3: CASSQDPEAFEETQYF. CDR3 nucleotides: TGCGCCAGCAGCCAAGATCCGGAGGCCTTTGAGGAGACCCAGTACTTC.

The chain is built from TRBV10-3 and TRBJ2-2; D is unresolved. The CDR3 sequence is 13 residues long. The germline V gene has CDR1 ENHRY and CDR2 SYGVKD. Trimming cost V 10 bases and J 1 base, with 10 bases left between them. CDR3 DNA: TGTGCCAGTGCATGCTGGAACACCGGGGAGCTGTTTTTT. As protein: CASACWNTGELFF.

Remarks on this clonotype: Lacking the conserved final phenylalanine or tryptophan, this CDR3 likely reflects a read error. This rearrangement joins TRBV30 to TRBJ2-1; no clear D. This CDR3 has 16 amino acids. Trimming shortened V by 0 bases and J by 3 bases, and 15 bases separated the two germline ends. CDR1 and CDR2 (germline): GTSNPN, SVGIG (reference sequence). The DNA for the CDR3 is TGTGCCTGGAGTGTGGATCCCCTTCCCGACTACAATGAGCAGTTCTAC. This codes for CAWSVDPLPDYNEQFY.

Of note for this clonotype: One end of the junction fails to match germline, which may point to a read error. The chain uses TRBV13 and TRBJ1-6, with D possibly matching TRBD1 (6 bases). The CDR3 runs to 15 residues. Germline values: CDR1 PRHDT, CDR2 FYEKMQ (reference sequence). CDR3 sequence: CVSSLYGGYDSPLHF. The CDR3 nucleotides read TGTGTCAGCAGCTTATATGGGGGCTATGATTCACCCCTCCACTTT.

There are many counts of this clonotype. The chain joins TRBV5-1 to TRBJ2-1; 9 bases map to TRBD2. Looked up from germline, CDR1 is SGHRS and CDR2 is YFSETQ. The CDR3 is 17 amino acids. V was pared by 0 bases and J by 8 bases, with 12 bases of the junction left unmatched. The CDR3 loop is CASSLAIRRASGDEQFF. The DNA for the CDR3 is TGCGCCAGCAGCTTGGCCATAAGAAGGGCTAGCGGGGATGAGCAGTTCTTC.

About this clonotype: It is likely a read error, because the conserved phenylalanine at the end of the CDR3 is missing. The chain couples TRBV11-1 to TRBJ2-2; 7 positions agree with TRBD1. The V segment lost 7 bases and the J segment 2 bases; nucleotides outside the gene matches: 4. The germline V gene has CDR1 SGHAT and CDR2 FQDESV (reference sequence). The CDR3 is 14 amino acids. The CDR3 coding sequence is TGTGCCAGCATTCACAGGGGTAACACCGGGGAGCTGTTTTAT. This encodes CASIHRGNTGELFY.

The chain is built from TRBV7-9 and TRBJ2-7, with D hard to call. This CDR3 is 12 amino acids long. V gave up 3 bases and J gave up 4 bases, with 7 bases separating them. From germline, CDR1 is SEHNR and CDR2 FQNEAQ (reference sequence). The CDR3 sequence: CASSLVGYEQYF. DNA of the CDR3: TGTGCCAGCAGCTTGGTAGGGTACGAGCAGTACTTC. The full variable domain, with the rest looked up from reference TRBV7-9 and TRBJ2-7, is DTGVSQNPRHKITKRGQNVTFRCDPISEHNRLYWYRQTLGQGPEFLTYFQNEAQLEKSRLLSDRFSAERPKGSFSTLEIQRTEQGDSAMYLCASSLVGYEQYFGPGTRLTVT.

Note on this clonotype: A read error may explain this, as a much larger clone is one base away. The gene calls are TRBV28 and TRBJ2-7; 7 bases are shared with TRBD1. The trim removed 2 bases at V and 2 bases at J, leaving 6 bases unmatched. This CDR3 comprises 15 residues. Germline lookup yields CDR1 MDHEN and CDR2 SYDVKM. The DNA for the CDR3 is TGTGCCAGCAGTTTACCCGGGACAGAGGCCTACGAGCAGTACTTC. Encoded protein: CASSLPGTEAYEQYF. The whole variable domain, remainder taken from reference TRBV28 and TRBJ2-7, is DVKVTQSSRYLVKRTGEKVFLECVQDMDHENMFWYRQDPGLGLRLIYFSYDVKMKEKGDIPEGYSVSREKKERFSLILESASTNQTSMYLCASSLPGTEAYEQYFGPGTRLTVT.

About this clonotype: Relative to the germline gene, one junction end is altered; a read error may explain this. This chain uses TRBV6-1 with TRBJ1-2; D possibly corresponds to TRBD1 (5 bases). The CDR3 covers 14 residues. The germline gives CDR1 MNHNS, CDR2 SASEGT. This CDR3 is CAGSEALQVYGYTF. CDR3 DNA sequence: TGTGCCGGCAGTGAAGCCCTACAGGTCTATGGTTACACCTTC.

Comments on this clonotype: No conserved phenylalanine or tryptophan ends this CDR3, so it is likely a read error. The rearrangement links TRBV12-5 to TRBJ2-2, with 11 bases matching TRBD1. Per germline, CDR1 LGHNT and CDR2 FRNRAP. Trimming at V came to 1 base and at J to 9 bases, leaving 16 bases not matched to a gene. The CDR3 covers 19 residues. Written as DNA, the CDR3 is TGTGCTAGTGGTTTGGCCCTGGCGGGACAGGGGGTTCGTACCAGGGAGCTGTTTTCT. Encoded protein: CASGLALAGQGVRTRELFS.

V and J are TRBV4-1 and TRBJ1-4, with D uncertain. Per germline, CDR1 MGHRA and CDR2 YSYEKL. This CDR3 comprises 16 residues. The V gene lost 3 bases and the J gene lost 8 bases, with 19 bases spanning the gap. Here the CDR3 DNA reads TGCGCCAGCAGCCATGATCCCGGCGACTACCTCGAAAAACTGTTTTTT. Translation gives CASSHDPGDYLEKLFF.

On this clonotype itself: The conserved phenylalanine or tryptophan normally closing the CDR3 is absent here, so this likely arose from a read error. The rearrangement joins TRBV28 to TRBJ2-3, with a possible D match to TRBD1 (5 bases). V was trimmed by 6 bases and J by 2 bases, leaving 12 bases between them. Germline V lookup: CDR1 MDHEN, CDR2 SYDVKM. The CDR3 totals 14 residues. DNA of the CDR3: TGTGCCAGCAGCCCAACAGGAGACACAGATACGCAGTATTTA. It is translated as CASSPTGDTDTQYL.